The 20 T cell receptor beta chains presented below share a single source sample, sequenced in a study of control samples from healthy donors and cancer patients. Sequencing was performed with immunoSEQ multiplex PCR; in TCRdb, only in-frame clones are kept and a portion is missing. This sample carries around 140,000 clones, approximately 93% of them seen once, and the ten largest clones take roughly 5.5%. The material sequenced was blood. The receptors shown here come from a man aged 18-30 years in good health.

The chain couples TRBV19 to TRBJ1-2; tentative D call: TRBD1 (5 bases). V was clipped by 11 bases and J by 5 bases, with 15 bases between them. The CDR3 extends over 12 amino acids. CDR1 and CDR2 from the germline V gene are LNHDA and SQIVND (reference sequence). The CDR3 nucleotides read TGTGCCTCCCTGGGGGGGATTTATGGCTACACCTTC. It specifies CASLGGIYGYTF.

In DNA form, the CDR3 reads TGTGCCAGCAGCCGACCGCGCACCGGGGAGCTGTTTTTT. Residues: CASSRPRTGELFF. The J gene is TRBJ2-2, the V gene TRBV9; D is undetermined. From germline, CDR1 is SGDLS and CDR2 YYNGEE. This CDR3 is 13 amino acids long. V lost 4 bases and J 4 bases, leaving 8 bases between the germline ends. Combining the CDR3 with reference TRBV9 and TRBJ2-2 gives the whole variable domain DSGVTQTPKHLITATGQRVTLRCSPRSGDLSVYWYQQSLDQGLQFLIQYYNGEERAKGNILERFSAQQFPDLHSELNLSSLELGDSALYFCASSRPRTGELFFGEGSRLTVL.

This chain uses TRBV19 with TRBJ2-7, with D uncertain. This CDR3 has 11 residues. The germline V gene encodes CDR1 LNHDA and CDR2 SQIVND (reference sequence). The V gene lost 5 bases and the J gene lost 6 bases, with 8 bases spanning the gap. In DNA, the CDR3 is TGTGCCAGTAGTGAAGGGCCCGAGCAGTACTTC. Translated: CASSEGPEQYF.

V usage is TRBV10-3 and J usage is TRBJ2-7; D is ambiguous. CDR1 is ENHRY and CDR2 is SYGVKD in the germline V gene. This CDR3 has 11 amino acids. The V end was cut by 9 bases, the J end by 0 bases, with 6 bases between. The CDR3, as DNA: TGTGCCATGGGCAGCTCCTACGAGCAGTACTTC. Amino acids: CAMGSSYEQYF.

The chain employs TRBV28 and TRBJ2-5, with 7 bases that match TRBD2. CDR3 size: 15 residues. Looked up from germline, CDR1 is MDHEN and CDR2 is SYDVKM. The J segment lost 3 bases and the V segment lost 3 bases, leaving 7 bases of the junction unmatched. Here the CDR3 reads CASSFRRGIEETQYF. CDR3 nucleotides: TGTGCCAGCAGTTTCCGGCGGGGGATCGAAGAGACCCAGTACTTC.

The V gene is TRBV9, the J gene TRBJ1-1, with D unresolved. The CDR3 is 12 amino acids. Germline assignment: CDR1 SGDLS and CDR2 YYNGEE. Deletions cut 4 bases from V and 11 bases from J, with 15 bases between. CDR3 protein: CASSLISPLAFF. The CDR3 nucleotides are TGTGCCAGCAGCCTTATCAGTCCTCTCGCTTTCTTT.

The chain combines TRBV18 with TRBJ1-4, with 7 positions matching TRBD1. CDR3 length: 16 residues. The V gene's germline CDR1 is KGHSH and CDR2 LQKENI. After removal of 6 bases from V and 0 bases from J, the junction contained 7 bases not matched to a gene. Written as DNA, the CDR3 is TGTGCCAGCTCTCTACGACAGGGCGCAACTAATGAAAAACTGTTTTTT. It specifies CASSLRQGATNEKLFF.

The rearrangement links TRBV5-1 to TRBJ1-4; D remains ambiguous. Germline values: CDR1 SGHRS, CDR2 YFSETQ. Trimming removed 4 bases from V and 7 bases from J, with 17 bases in between. The CDR3 is 15 amino acids. CDR3 nucleotides: TGCGCCAGCAGCGTTATGGGTAGCGTAGGTGAAAAACTGTTTTTT. Its translation: CASSVMGSVGEKLFF. The full variable domain, in which reference TRBV5-1 and TRBJ1-4 provide the parts outside the CDR3, is KAGVTQTPRYLIKTRGQQVTLSCSPISGHRSVSWYQQTPGQGLQFLFEYFSETQRNKGNFPGRFSGRQFSNSRSEMNVSTLELGDSALYLCASSVMGSVGEKLFFGSGTQLSVL.

The rearrangement joins TRBV4-1 to TRBJ2-7; 9 bases align to TRBD1. Looked up from germline, CDR1 is MGHRA and CDR2 is YSYEKL. V lost 4 bases to trimming and J lost 3 bases; unmatched junction nucleotides: 1. The CDR3 has 13 residues. This CDR3 is CASSLDRGYEQYF. CDR3 in DNA: TGCGCCAGCAGCCTGGACAGGGGCTACGAGCAGTACTTC.

V usage is TRBV27 and J usage is TRBJ2-1; a possible D gene is TRBD1 (5 bases). Deletions cut 3 bases from V and 10 bases from J, with 10 bases between. CDR3 length: 12 amino acids. Germline CDR1 and CDR2: MNHEY and SMNVEV (reference sequence). The CDR3 protein is CASSFNRGEQFF. Here the CDR3 DNA reads TGTGCCAGCAGTTTTAATAGGGGCGAGCAGTTCTTC.

The chain is built from TRBV19 and TRBJ2-7; 8 bases align to TRBD1. From germline, CDR1 is LNHDA and CDR2 SQIVND (reference sequence). V lost 3 bases to trimming and J lost 5 bases; unmatched junction nucleotides: 3. The CDR3 sequence is 13 residues long. CDR3 region: CASSINRGDEQYF. CDR3 nucleotides: TGTGCCAGTAGTATCAACAGGGGGGACGAGCAGTACTTC.

The chain combines TRBV19 with TRBJ2-5, with D unresolved. This CDR3 is 14 amino acids long. Trimming left V 3 bases short and J 1 base short, with 9 bases between. Germline V CDR1 and CDR2: LNHDA, SQIVND (reference sequence). CDR3 amino acids: CASSIGQLQETQYF. CDR3 DNA sequence: TGTGCCAGTAGTATTGGGCAGCTCCAAGAGACCCAGTACTTC.

This chain connects TRBV4-1 to TRBJ1-1, with D unclear. The CDR3 runs 16 residues. Germline lookup yields CDR1 MGHRA and CDR2 YSYEKL. The V gene lost 4 bases and the J gene lost 0 bases, with 15 bases spanning the gap. CDR3 loop: CASSPHGNGMNTEAFF. CDR3 in DNA: TGCGCCAGCAGCCCTCACGGAAATGGGATGAACACTGAAGCTTTCTTT.

The rearrangement joins TRBV11-2 to TRBJ2-3, with D maybe TRBD2 (5 bases). Germline V lookup: CDR1 SGHAT, CDR2 FQNNGV. This CDR3 contains 15 residues. V gave up 2 bases and J gave up 6 bases, with 15 bases separating them. CDR3 in DNA: TGTGCCAGCAGCTTAACACGGGATTCTAGGGATACGCAGTATTTT. It is translated as CASSLTRDSRDTQYF.

This chain joins TRBV30 and TRBJ1-4; perhaps TRBD1 as D (5 bases). This CDR3 comprises 14 residues. V was clipped by 0 bases and J by 4 bases, with 9 bases between them. Looked up from germline, CDR1 is GTSNPN and CDR2 is SVGIG (reference sequence). CDR3 bases: TGTGCCTGGAGTGTTGAGGGGCTTAATGAAAAACTGTTTTTT. This translates into CAWSVEGLNEKLFF.

The chain employs TRBV6-5 and TRBJ1-1, with D tentatively TRBD1 (5 bases). The CDR3 covers 14 residues. The ends were cut back, 5 bases at V and 3 bases at J, with 13 bases in the middle. Germline-derived CDR1 and CDR2 are MNHEY and SVGAGI. The CDR3 nucleotides read TGTGCCAGCAGTCCGGGTAGGGGTTACACTGAAGCTTTCTTT. Residues: CASSPGRGYTEAFF.

The rearrangement uses TRBV3-1 (or the pseudogene TRBV3-2) and TRBJ1-4; D may be TRBD1 (5 bases). The CDR3 covers 16 residues. The ends were cut back, 0 bases at V and 2 bases at J, with 10 bases in the middle. Germline values: CDR1 LGHDT, CDR2 YNNKEL (reference sequence). The CDR3 coding sequence is TGTGCCAGCAGCCAAGAATTGGAGGGGACTAATGAAAAACTGTTTTTT. Protein product: CASSQELEGTNEKLFF.

This rearrangement joins TRBV30 to TRBJ1-4; D uncertain. This CDR3 has 12 amino acids. Deletions cut 7 bases from V and 7 bases from J, with 13 bases between. Germline assignment: CDR1 GTSNPN and CDR2 SVGIG (reference sequence). The CDR3 bases are TGTGCCTTGAAGGGAGAGGCTGAAAAACTGTTTTTT. Protein product: CALKGEAEKLFF.

The V and J genes are TRBV6-5 and TRBJ2-1, with 9 bases that match TRBD2. The germline V gene has CDR1 MNHEY and CDR2 SVGAGI. The CDR3 is made up of 15 amino acids. The V and J ends lost 2 bases and 10 bases, in that order; junction bases with no gene match: 9. CDR3 sequence reads: CASSYDLAGSREQFF. In DNA form, the CDR3 reads TGTGCCAGCAGTTACGATCTAGCGGGGTCGAGGGAGCAGTTCTTC.

The V gene is TRBV3-1 (or the pseudogene TRBV3-2), the J gene TRBJ1-4; D possibly corresponds to TRBD1 (5 bases). The CDR3 runs 16 residues. Germline V lookup: CDR1 LGHDT, CDR2 YNNKEL (reference sequence). Trimming removed 3 bases from V and 6 bases from J, with 17 bases in between. CDR3 nucleotides: TGTGCCAGCAGCCATGCTCGACAGACAGTTTATGAAAAACTGTTTTTT. It specifies CASSHARQTVYEKLFF.